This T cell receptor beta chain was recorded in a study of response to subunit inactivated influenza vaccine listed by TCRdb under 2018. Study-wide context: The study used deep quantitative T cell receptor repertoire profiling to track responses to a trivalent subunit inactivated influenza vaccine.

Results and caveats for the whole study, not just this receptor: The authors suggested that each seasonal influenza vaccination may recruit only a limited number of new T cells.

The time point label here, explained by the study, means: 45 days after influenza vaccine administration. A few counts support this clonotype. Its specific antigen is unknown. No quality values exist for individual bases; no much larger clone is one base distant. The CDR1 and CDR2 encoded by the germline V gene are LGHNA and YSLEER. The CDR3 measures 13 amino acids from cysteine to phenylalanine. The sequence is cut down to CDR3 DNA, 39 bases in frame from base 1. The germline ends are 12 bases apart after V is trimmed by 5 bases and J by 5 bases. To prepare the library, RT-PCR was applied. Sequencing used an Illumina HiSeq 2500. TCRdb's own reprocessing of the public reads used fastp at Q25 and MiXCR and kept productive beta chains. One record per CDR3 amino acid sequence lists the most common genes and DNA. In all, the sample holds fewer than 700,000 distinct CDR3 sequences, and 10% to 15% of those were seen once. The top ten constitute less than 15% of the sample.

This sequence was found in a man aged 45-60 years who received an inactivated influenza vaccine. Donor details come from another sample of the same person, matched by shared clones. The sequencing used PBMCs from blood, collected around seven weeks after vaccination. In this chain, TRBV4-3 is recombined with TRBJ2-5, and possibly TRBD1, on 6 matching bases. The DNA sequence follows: TGCGCCAGCAGCACAGGGTTCGACGAGACCCAGTACTTC. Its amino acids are CASSTGFDETQYF.